This passage covers 10 T cell receptor beta chains from one sample sequenced in a study of cytomegalovirus exposure and HLA in healthy donors (dated by TCRdb to the late 2010s). Preparation of the library involved the immunoSEQ multiplex PCR assay. The multiplex PCR relied on a mix of 60 forward primers for TCR Vbeta segments and 13 reverse primers for TCR Jbeta segments. TCRdb mirrors the immuneACCESS table, restricted to in-frame sequences. Some clones are absent from its copies; in checked studies, under half trace to an unresolved V gene, and the reason for the others is unknown. The sample table contains 75,000 to 100,000 clones; only one count was recorded for around 77% of them. The ten biggest clones cover over 3% of the sample. Input material: PBMCs. The receptors come from a man between 40 and 49 years old in good health and CMV-seronegative.

The chain joins TRBV5-1 to TRBJ2-5, with 7 bases identical to TRBD1. The ends lost 2 bases at V and 5 bases at J; junction bases unmatched: 6. Germline values: CDR1 SGHRS, CDR2 YFSETQ. The CDR3 has 14 amino acids. The CDR3 nucleotides are TGCGCCAGCAGCTTACAGGGGTTTCGGGAGACCCAGTACTTC. Amino acids: CASSLQGFRETQYF. Full variable domain (missing parts from reference TRBV5-1 and TRBJ2-5): KAGVTQTPRYLIKTRGQQVTLSCSPISGHRSVSWYQQTPGQGLQFLFEYFSETQRNKGNFPGRFSGRQFSNSRSEMNVSTLELGDSALYLCASSLQGFRETQYFGPGTRLLVL.

The table lists this clone with a few counts. The genes are TRBV5-1 and TRBJ2-7; perhaps TRBD2 as D (5 bases). Trimming removed 0 bases at V and 3 bases at J, with 10 bases between. The CDR3 loop spans 14 amino acids. The germline V gene has CDR1 SGHRS and CDR2 YFSETQ. Written as DNA, the CDR3 is TGCGCCAGCAGCTTGGACGGAGGTCGCTACGAGCAGTACTTC. Protein sequence: CASSLDGGRYEQYF.

The chain employs TRBV5-1 and TRBJ2-2; D uncertain. V lost 0 bases to trimming and J lost 2 bases, with 8 bases between them. Germline loops: CDR1 SGHRS, CDR2 YFSETQ. The CDR3 is 15 amino acids. The CDR3 is CASSLDGRNTGELFF. The CDR3 region has the DNA TGCGCCAGCAGCTTGGATGGCAGAAACACCGGGGAGCTGTTTTTT.

Worth noting for this clone: The junction departs from the called germline gene at one end, perhaps through a read error. V usage is TRBV2 and J usage is TRBJ2-7; D gene ambiguous. CDR1 is SNHLY and CDR2 is FYNNEI in the germline V gene. The CDR3 length is 12 residues. The CDR3 is CASSDLQYDQYF. In nucleotides, the CDR3 is TGTGCCAGCAGTGATTTACAGTACGATCAGTACTTC.

The V call is TRBV6-6, the J call TRBJ1-1, with D possibly TRBD1 on 6 matching bases. V was cut by 5 bases and J by 6 bases, with 16 bases left in between. The CDR3 sequence is 14 residues long. Germline loops: CDR1 MNHNY, CDR2 SVGAGI (reference sequence). As DNA, the CDR3 is TGTGCCAGCAGTCTTAAGGGGGAGAAGGCTGAAGCTTTCTTT. Its protein product is CASSLKGEKAEAFF.

The J gene is TRBJ1-4, the V gene TRBV10-3; D unresolved. Germline CDR1 and CDR2: ENHRY and SYGVKD. The CDR3 consists of 16 residues. Trimming removed 0 bases from V and 11 bases from J, with 19 bases in between. For the CDR3, the DNA is TGTGCCATCAGTGAGTCGATTCCGACTGAGGGAGGGAAACTGTTTTTT. This sequence encodes CAISESIPTEGGKLFF.

The rearrangement uses TRBV6-6 and TRBJ2-1; 8 bases are shared with TRBD1. The CDR3 sequence is 13 residues long. Trimming removed 6 bases from V and 6 bases from J; junction bases left unmatched: 4. Germline CDR1 and CDR2: MNHNY and SVGAGI (reference sequence). The CDR3 bases are TGTGCCAGCAGCCTGACAGGGGCCAATGAGCAGTTCTTC. This sequence encodes CASSLTGANEQFF.

The V call is TRBV6-1, the J call TRBJ1-5; the D is unclear. This CDR3 spans 14 amino acids. Germline V gene sequence: CDR1 MNHNS, CDR2 SASEGT. Trimming took 2 bases from V and 7 from J, leaving 12 bases between them. CDR3 bases: TGTGCCAGCAGTGAATACGGTGCGTCGCAGCCCCAGCATTTT. It yields the protein CASSEYGASQPQHF.

The chain joins TRBV19 to TRBJ2-7; D remains ambiguous. This CDR3 spans 13 amino acids. Trimming cost V 3 bases and J 2 bases, with 8 bases left between them. Germline CDR1 LNHDA, CDR2 SQIVND (reference sequence). In nucleotides, the CDR3 is TGTGCCAGTAGTATGGGCATCACCTACGAGCAGTACTTC. This translates into CASSMGITYEQYF.

The genes are TRBV5-1 and TRBJ2-5, with 12 bases aligning to TRBD2. CDR1 and CDR2 from the germline V gene are SGHRS and YFSETQ. The CDR3 is 18 residues long. After removal of 0 bases from V and 2 bases from J, the junction contained 8 bases not matched to a gene. CDR3 in DNA: TGCGCCAGCAGCTTGGGGTTCGGGACTAGCGGGTCTCAAGAGACCCAGTACTTC. Protein: CASSLGFGTSGSQETQYF.